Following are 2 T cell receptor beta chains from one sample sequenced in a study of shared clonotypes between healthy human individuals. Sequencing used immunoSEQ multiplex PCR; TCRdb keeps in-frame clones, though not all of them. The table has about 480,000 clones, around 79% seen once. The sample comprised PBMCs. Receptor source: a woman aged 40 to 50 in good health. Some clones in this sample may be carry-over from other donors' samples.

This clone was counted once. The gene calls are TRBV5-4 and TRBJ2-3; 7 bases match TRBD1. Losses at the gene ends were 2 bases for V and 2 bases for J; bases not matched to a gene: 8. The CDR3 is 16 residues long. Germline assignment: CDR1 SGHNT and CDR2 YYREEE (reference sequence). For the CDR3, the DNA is TGTGCCAGCAGCTTAGGGACAGTAAGGGTCACAGATACGCAGTATTTT. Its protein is CASSLGTVRVTDTQYF. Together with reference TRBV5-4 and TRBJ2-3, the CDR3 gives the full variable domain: ETGVTQSPTHLIKTRGQQVTLRCSSQSGHNTVSWYQQALGQGPQFIFQYYREEENGRGNFPPRFSGLQFPNYSSELNVNALELDDSALYLCASSLGTVRVTDTQYFGPGTRLTVL.

CDR3 amino acids: CASSGGTGGFRETQYF. For the CDR3, the DNA is TGTGCCAGCAGCGGAGGGACAGGGGGCTTTCGAGAGACCCAGTACTTC. This chain joins TRBV9 and TRBJ2-5; 12 nucleotides line up with TRBD1. This CDR3 has 16 residues. V lost 3 bases and J lost 4; bases outside the gene matches: 7. CDR1 SGDLS and CDR2 YYNGEE come from the germline V gene.